Listed below are T cell receptor beta chains from one sample, sequenced in a study of breast tumors, draining lymph nodes, adjacent tissues. MiXCR, run by TCRdb on the multiplex PCR reads, gives a single entry per CDR3 protein. This sample has about 180,000 distinct CDR3 sequences, with 30% to 35% found just once. Sequencing was carried out using axillary lymph node tissue. The source is a female donor with breast cancer. Some clones in this sample may be carry-over from other donors' samples. Each CDR3 is given with its conserved first and last residue. D genes are given only for firm matches. Some rows have no size entry. The others give once, few or many, or a class for an expanded clone.

j_call d_call v_call clone_size cdr3_nt cdr3_aa
TRBJ2-7 NA TRBV6-2/TRBV6-3 NA TGTGCCAGCAGTTACCCCGTGACAGCGGCAAGCTCCTACGAGCAGTACTTC CASSYPVTAASSYEQYF
TRBJ2-7 NA TRBV9 many TGTGCCAGCAGCGTAGGGTTGGAAAACGAGCAGTACTTC CASSVGLENEQYF
TRBJ2-3 TRBD2 TRBV4-1 many TGCGCCAGCAGCCAAGCTGCGGGAGGAGATACGCAGTATTTT CASSQAAGGDTQYF
TRBJ1-5 TRBD1 TRBV5-1 many TGCGCCAGCAGCCCGGACAGGAGCTTCGATCAGCCCCAGCATTTT CASSPDRSFDQPQHF
TRBJ1-2 TRBD1 TRBV9 many TGTGCCAGCAGCACACCCCCCGGACAGGCCCTCTATGGCTACACCTTC CASSTPPGQALYGYTF
TRBJ1-5 NA TRBV7-2 many TGTGCCAGCAGCCTCCACGGGGGCGGTAATAATCAGCCCCAGCATTTT CASSLHGGGNNQPQHF
TRBJ2-7 NA TRBV6-1 many TGTGCCAGCAGCCGAGAGGCAGGATTCTACGAGCAGTACTTC CASSREAGFYEQYF
TRBJ2-3 NA TRBV29-1 NA TGCAGCGCGGCGGGCCTCACAGATACGCAGTATTTT CSAAGLTDTQYF
TRBJ2-5 TRBD2 TRBV6-6 few TGTGCCAGCAGTTACTCCGGTCGGGGGGATGGGGAGACCCAGTACTTC CASSYSGRGDGETQYF
TRBJ2-5 NA TRBV6-2/TRBV6-3 NA TGTGCCAGCAGTTATCTGGGAGGAGGGTCGTTCGGAGAGACCCAGTACTTC CASSYLGGGSFGETQYF
TRBJ1-2 NA TRBV5-6 many TGTGCCAGCAGCTTCTCACAGCAATATGGCTACACCTTC CASSFSQQYGYTF
TRBJ1-5 NA TRBV5-8 many TGTGCCAGCAGCAGTGAAGGTGGCAATCAGCCCCAGCATTTT CASSSEGGNQPQHF
TRBJ2-5 TRBD2 TRBV19 NA TGTGCCAGTAGTATAGGTGGGCTAGCGGGAGGGCAAGAGACCCAGTACTTC CASSIGGLAGGQETQYF
TRBJ2-7 NA TRBV5-5 many TGTGCCAGCAGCTTGGGAGGTATCGAGCAGTACTTC CASSLGGIEQYF
TRBJ2-1 TRBD1 TRBV7-3 many TGTGCCAGCAGCCCCCGACAGGGTCGTTACAATGAGCAGTTCTTC CASSPRQGRYNEQFF
TRBJ1-1 TRBD1 TRBV29-1 NA TGCAGCGCGGAAGGACAGGGGGTAAGGAACACTGAAGCTTTCTTT CSAEGQGVRNTEAFF
TRBJ2-7 NA TRBV20-1 NA TGCAGTGCAGCCCGAGGCTCCTACGAGCCGTACTTC CSAARGSYEPYF
TRBJ1-2 TRBD1 TRBV29-1 many TGCAGCGTTGAGGCAGGGGGCGATTCTAGCTATGGCTACACCTTC CSVEAGGDSSYGYTF
TRBJ1-1 TRBD1 TRBV19 few TGTGCCAGTAGTCAATGGAGGACAGGGGGCACTGAAGCTTTCTTT CASSQWRTGGTEAFF
TRBJ1-4 TRBD1 TRBV15 many TGTGCCACCAGCCGGACAGGGATGGGTGAAAAACTGTTTTTT CATSRTGMGEKLFF
TRBJ2-7 TRBD2 TRBV3-1 few TGTGCCAGCAGCCCATACCTAGTGGCTAGCGGGTCCCCCTACGAGCAGTACTTC CASSPYLVASGSPYEQYF
TRBJ2-7 TRBD1 TRBV7-6 many TGTGCCAGCAGCGTGGACAGGGATTACGAGCAGTACTTC CASSVDRDYEQYF
TRBJ1-2 TRBD1 TRBV6-2/TRBV6-3 few TGTGCCAGCAGCCCGACAGGGTTTCAGGGCTACACCTTC CASSPTGFQGYTF
TRBJ2-7 TRBD2 TRBV4-1 many TGCGCCAGCAGCACCGGACTAGCGGGAACTCTCTACGAGCAGTACTTC CASSTGLAGTLYEQYF
TRBJ1-2 NA TRBV19 many TGTGCCAGTAGAGGGAACTGGGGCGCCAACTATGGCTACACCTTC CASRGNWGANYGYTF
TRBJ1-6 NA TRBV7-8 NA TGTGCCAGCAGCTTCCCGGGGGGGGGACGAAATTCACCCCTCCACTTT CASSFPGGGRNSPLHF
TRBJ1-2 NA TRBV28 NA TGTGCCAGCAGCTCGCCGGGACGATATGGCTACACCTTC CASSSPGRYGYTF
TRBJ1-4 NA TRBV20-1 NA TGCAGTGATCAGGGTACAACTAATGAAAAACTGTTTTTT CSDQGTTNEKLFF
TRBJ2-7 TRBD1 TRBV7-3 NA TGTGCCAGCAGCTCCCGAAACAGGGGGTCCTACGAGCAGTACTTC CASSSRNRGSYEQYF
TRBJ2-7 TRBD2 TRBV15 many TGTGCCACCAGCAGAGGGGAGGGGCCCTACGAGCAGTACTTC CATSRGEGPYEQYF
TRBJ2-1 TRBD2 TRBV11-3 many TGTGCCAGCAGCTCGATACTAGCGGGGGACAATGAGCAGTTCTTC CASSSILAGDNEQFF
TRBJ1-6 TRBD1 TRBV5-8 many TGTGCCAGCAGGTCACAGGGGGCACTTATAAATGGTTCACCCCTCCACTTT CASRSQGALINGSPLHF
TRBJ2-2 NA TRBV13 many TGTGCCAGCACCATAACGGATCCCGGGGAGCTGTTTTTT CASTITDPGELFF
TRBJ2-5 TRBD2 TRBV29-1 NA TGCAGCGTTCGGACTAGCGGGAGGGGGGAGACCCAGTACTTC CSVRTSGRGETQYF
TRBJ2-7 NA TRBV4-1 many TGCGCCAGCAGCCAGTACGGGACGACCTACGAGCAGTACTTC CASSQYGTTYEQYF
TRBJ1-6 NA TRBV7-2 once TGTGCCAGCAGCTTAGAACGGGGGGCCTATAATTCACCCCTCCACTTT CASSLERGAYNSPLHF
TRBJ1-2 NA TRBV7-3 many TGTGCCAGCAGCTTATGGGTTCAGAGGGACTATGGCTACACCTTC CASSLWVQRDYGYTF
TRBJ1-2 TRBD1 TRBV27 NA TGTGCCAGCAGTAACCGAGGGACAGGGGATGGCTACACCTTC CASSNRGTGDGYTF
TRBJ1-2 NA TRBV20-1 many TGCAGTGCTGGAAAAAAGACGCTTAACTATGGCTACACCTTC CSAGKKTLNYGYTF
TRBJ2-7 TRBD1 TRBV7-2 NA TGTGCCAGCAGCGACCGAGACAGGGGCGACTACGAGCAGTACTTC CASSDRDRGDYEQYF
TRBJ2-3 NA TRBV19 NA TGTGCCAGTAGTATAGGGGTCTATGGCTACACAGATACGCAGTATTTT CASSIGVYGYTDTQYF